This record covers a single T cell receptor beta chain. As yet, its antigen is unknown. The repertoire was sequenced with immunoSEQ multiplex PCR; TCRdb's copy has only in-frame clones and lacks some. The data contain roughly 97,000 clones, 86% of them singletons. The data were taken from a study of T cell responses to AZD1222 COVID-19 vaccine. Study-wide findings and caveats: Regions 160-218 and 743-854 dominated among vaccine-associated CD4 TCRs spanning spike. Among the donors, most were white British and more were female, and clonal diversity was possibly underestimated. Per reports, nearly half of all spike-specific TCRs target regions that are unmutated in variants. Repertoire sampling was restricted to post-peak T cell response timepoints.

Germline V lookup: CDR1 SGHKS, CDR2 YYEKEE (reference sequence). V gave up 3 bases and J gave up 4 bases, with 11 bases separating them. The CDR3 has 14 amino acids. The V and J genes are TRBV5-5 and TRBJ1-5; D is ambiguous. This specimen was peripheral blood, taken 28 days after the second dose of the MenACWY control vaccine. The source of this sequence is an adult who received the MenACWY meningococcal vaccine as a control. The CDR3 sequence is CASSSTRANQPQHF. CDR3 bases: TGTGCCAGCAGCTCTACAAGGGCTAATCAGCCCCAGCATTTT.